These 8 T cell receptor beta chains originate from one sample sequenced in a study of OX40 agonist ivuxolimab in advanced cancers. The table came from immunoSEQ multiplex PCR; TCRdb's copy has only in-frame clones and leaves some out. The sample includes about 70,000 clones, about 81% of them seen just once. The source material was CD4+ or CD8+ T cells sorted from blood, sampled in a trial of the OX40 agonist ivuxolimab. The receptor source for this set is an adult with an advanced solid tumor such as melanoma, head and neck, liver or kidney cancer.

The chain links TRBV5-5 to TRBJ2-5; maybe TRBD2 (5 bases). CDR3 size: 15 residues. Germline assignment: CDR1 SGHKS and CDR2 YYEKEE (reference sequence). The V end was cut by 5 bases, the J end by 5 bases, with 19 bases between. CDR3 residues: CASRAGLQPGETQYF. The CDR3 DNA reads TGTGCCAGCAGGGCGGGCTTACAGCCGGGGGAGACCCAGTACTTC. The full variable domain, its missing parts supplied by reference TRBV5-5 and TRBJ2-5, is DAGVTQSPTHLIKTRGQQVTLRCSPISGHKSVSWYQQVLGQGPQFIFQYYEKEERGRGNFPDRFSARQFPNYSSELNVNALLLGDSALYLCASRAGLQPGETQYFGPGTRLLVL.

V is TRBV30 and J is TRBJ1-1, with no clear D. CDR3 length equals 13 residues. The V gene lost 0 bases and the J gene lost 0 bases, with 5 bases spanning the gap. Looked up from germline, CDR1 is GTSNPN and CDR2 is SVGIG (reference sequence). The CDR3 nucleotides are TGTGCCTGGAGTGTATCCCTGAACACTGAAGCTTTCTTT. Its protein is CAWSVSLNTEAFF.

The V call is TRBV11-1, the J call TRBJ1-1, with D hard to call. V dropped 6 bases and J dropped 5 bases, with 16 bases sitting between them. CDR1 is SGHAT and CDR2 is FQDESV in the germline V gene (reference sequence). CDR3 length: 14 residues. The CDR3 protein is CASSKPSRRTEAFF. The CDR3 DNA sequence: TGTGCCAGCAGTAAACCCTCTCGGAGGACTGAAGCTTTCTTT.

The CDR3 DNA reads as TGCAGCGTCCGACCCGCGGGAGGTACCACAGATACGCAGTATTTT. Translated: CSVRPAGGTTDTQYF. The chain recombines TRBV29-1 with TRBJ2-3; 8 positions agree with TRBD2. The CDR3 has 15 residues. Germline V gene lookup returns CDR1 SQVTM and CDR2 ANQGSEA. V lost 6 bases to trimming and J lost 2 bases; unmatched junction nucleotides: 10.

The V call is TRBV23-1, the J call TRBJ1-2; no reliable D call. TRBV23-1 is an open reading frame whose function is uncertain. V shed 7 bases and J shed 5 bases, with 5 bases lying between them. This CDR3 has 10 amino acids. The CDR3 is CASTYYGYTF. CDR3 bases: TGCGCCAGCACTTATTATGGCTACACCTTC.

J is TRBJ1-4 and V is TRBV10-3; tentative D call: TRBD1 (5 bases). This CDR3 region has 15 residues. The V and J ends lost 0 bases and 7 bases respectively, with 12 bases between them. Germline loops: CDR1 ENHRY, CDR2 SYGVKD. For the CDR3, the DNA is TGTGCCATCAGTGAGTCTAATAACAGGCCTGAAAAACTGTTTTTT. Translation gives CAISESNNRPEKLFF.

The rearrangement links TRBV19 to TRBJ1-2; possible D gene TRBD1, 5 bases. This CDR3 is built from 15 residues. Trimming took off 2 bases at V and 2 bases at J, with 12 bases between the two ends. Germline V gene lookup returns CDR1 LNHDA and CDR2 SQIVND (reference sequence). The CDR3 spells CASSISWGINYGYTF. CDR3 sequence (DNA): TGTGCCAGTAGTATAAGTTGGGGGATCAACTATGGCTACACCTTC. Together with reference TRBV19 and TRBJ1-2, the CDR3 gives the full variable domain: DGGITQSPKYLFRKEGQNVTLSCEQNLNHDAMYWYRQDPGQGLRLIYYSQIVNDFQKGDIAEGYSVSREKKESFPLTVTSAQKNPTAFYLCASSISWGINYGYTFGSGTRLTVV.

J is TRBJ1-1 and V is TRBV7-9; D possibly corresponds to TRBD1 (6 bases). The CDR3 sequence is 15 residues long. Between the trimmed V and J ends, which lost 1 base and 3 bases, there was a span of 12 bases. Germline V CDR1 and CDR2: SEHNR, FQNEAQ (reference sequence). Written as DNA, the CDR3 is TGTGCCAGCAGCTTAGAGCGGGGGCCTGACACTGAAGCTTTCTTT. Translated, it gives CASSLERGPDTEAFF.